Below are 14 T cell receptor beta chains sequenced from a single sample in a study of T cells in Graves' hyperthyroidism and ophthalmopathy. TCR beta CDR3 regions were amplified from RNA transcripts. HTBI primers were employed in a first-round RT-PCR of the TCR CDR3. TCRdb re-derived calls from the multiplex PCR reads in MiXCR, one entry per CDR3 protein. Altogether 350,000 to 450,000 distinct CDR3 sequences are present, 14% being singletons, with the ten largest covering approximately 11%. The sequenced sample consisted of blood. The receptor set was obtained from a woman in her sixties or seventies with Graves' hyperthyroidism.

This clonotype was recorded a few times. This chain joins TRBV6-2 or TRBV6-3 and TRBJ2-7, with TRBD2 as a possible D gene (6 bases). Trimming stripped 6 bases from V and 4 bases from J, with 16 bases between. Germline V gene sequence: CDR1 MNHEY, CDR2 SVGEGT. The CDR3 sequence is 14 residues long. The DNA of the CDR3 is TGTGCCAGCAGCCCTATTGGGACTCCTTACGAGCAGTACTTC. This codes for CASSPIGTPYEQYF.

This clonotype was detected ten times or more. CDR3 sequence reads: CASSIDRGAPLHF. The CDR3 coding sequence is TGTGCCAGCAGCATCGACAGAGGCGCACCCCTCCACTTT. The chain carries TRBV11-2 and TRBJ1-6; D possibly corresponds to TRBD1 (5 bases). The CDR3 spans 13 residues. The V end lost 5 bases, the J end lost 11 bases, and 13 bases lay between the germline ends. Per the germline V gene, CDR1 is SGHAT and CDR2 is FQNNGV. Together with reference TRBV11-2 and TRBJ1-6, the CDR3 gives the full variable domain: EAGVAQSPRYKIIEKRQSVAFWCNPISGHATLYWYQQILGQGPKLLIQFQNNGVVDDSQLPKDRFSAERLKGVDSTLKIQPAKLEDSAVYLCASSIDRGAPLHFGNGTRLTVT.

Many counts were recorded for this clonotype. The chain carries TRBV3-1 and TRBJ1-2; D ambiguous. The CDR3 runs 14 residues. The germline V gene encodes CDR1 LGHDT and CDR2 YNNKEL (reference sequence). Trimming stripped 1 base from V and 7 bases from J, with 13 bases between. The CDR3 loop reads CASSQVARAGGYTF. As DNA, the CDR3 is TGTGCCAGCAGCCAAGTTGCAAGGGCGGGTGGCTACACCTTC.

This clonotype was counted at least ten times. This rearrangement joins TRBV12-3 or TRBV12-4 to TRBJ2-4; 8 bases are a match to TRBD2. This CDR3 has 15 amino acids. V lost 5 bases and J lost 7; bases outside the gene matches: 10. The DNA for the CDR3 is TGTGCCAGCAGTCGCCCAGCGGGAGTTGGGAACATTCAGTACTTC. As protein: CASSRPAGVGNIQYF.

In this sample, this clonotype turned up a few times. The chain has TRBV28 and TRBJ2-5; 7 bases align to TRBD1. CDR3 size: 14 residues. The germline gives CDR1 MDHEN, CDR2 SYDVKM. V lost 8 bases, J lost 5 bases, and 11 bases stayed unmatched. The CDR3: CASGPVQGYETQYF. The CDR3 DNA sequence: TGTGCCAGCGGGCCAGTACAGGGGTACGAGACCCAGTACTTC. Together with reference TRBV28 and TRBJ2-5, the CDR3 gives the full variable domain: DVKVTQSSRYLVKRTGEKVFLECVQDMDHENMFWYRQDPGLGLRLIYFSYDVKMKEKGDIPEGYSVSREKKERFSLILESASTNQTSMYLCASGPVQGYETQYFGPGTRLLVL.

This clonotype was recorded many times. This rearrangement joins TRBV20-1 to TRBJ2-1, with 12 bases matching TRBD2. Trimming at V came to 0 bases and at J to 9 bases, leaving 6 bases not matched to a gene. Germline CDR1 and CDR2: DFQATT and SNEGSKA (reference sequence). This CDR3 is built from 15 residues. The CDR3 protein is CSARDYGLAGIEQFF. The CDR3 DNA reads TGCAGTGCTAGAGATTACGGACTAGCGGGAATTGAGCAGTTCTTC.

This rearrangement joins TRBV24-1 to TRBJ1-2; D possibly corresponds to TRBD1 (6 bases). CDR1 KGHDR and CDR2 SFDVKD come from the germline V gene. V lost 2 bases and J lost 3, with 9 bases in between. The CDR3 is made up of 14 amino acids. CDR3 nucleotides: TGTGCCACCAGTGATTCGACAGGACACTATGGCTACACCTTC. Amino acids: CATSDSTGHYGYTF.

J is TRBJ2-7 and V is TRBV3-1, with 7 bases identical to TRBD2. V dropped 2 bases and J dropped 4; count of bases not matched to a gene: 11. Germline CDR1 is LGHDT and CDR2 is YNNKEL (reference sequence). The CDR3 runs 16 residues. For the CDR3, the DNA is TGTGCCAGCAGCCAACGCCCGTGGGGCGGGAGTTACGAGCAGTACTTC. It translates to CASSQRPWGGSYEQYF.

At least ten counts were recorded for this clonotype. The gene calls are TRBV12-3 or TRBV12-4 and TRBJ1-4; D gene uncertain. V lost 5 bases and J 8 bases, leaving 18 bases between the germline ends. The CDR3 is 15 residues long. CDR3 nucleotide sequence: TGTGCCAGCAGTAAAGGTCCTGGGAATTCCGAAAAACTGTTTTTT. Amino acid sequence: CASSKGPGNSEKLFF.

This clonotype was seen repeatedly, ten times or more. V is TRBV12-3 or TRBV12-4 and J is TRBJ1-1; 10 bases match TRBD1. This CDR3 comprises 14 residues. The trim removed 2 bases at V and 8 bases at J, leaving 5 bases unmatched. CDR3 bases: TGTGCCAGCAGTTTACAGGACAGGGGGTCAGAAGCTTTCTTT. Its protein is CASSLQDRGSEAFF.

This clonotype was detected only a few times. The chain is built from TRBV13 and TRBJ1-1, with unresolved D. The length of the CDR3 is 11 residues. The germline V and J ends were trimmed by 1 base and 11 bases, with 8 bases remaining between them. Germline assignment: CDR1 PRHDT and CDR2 FYEKMQ (reference sequence). CDR3 loop: CASSLDLSAFF. DNA for the CDR3: TGTGCCAGCAGCTTAGATCTTAGTGCTTTCTTT.

This clonotype was observed many times. J is TRBJ2-5 and V is TRBV3-1; either TRBD1 or TRBD2 may supply D (5 bases each). From germline, CDR1 is LGHDT and CDR2 YNNKEL (reference sequence). This CDR3 contains 13 residues. The ends were cut back, 3 bases at V and 5 bases at J, with 10 bases in the middle. CDR3 protein: CASSQRGAETQYF. CDR3 nucleotide sequence: TGTGCCAGCAGCCAGAGAGGGGCCGAGACCCAGTACTTC.

This clonotype turned up a few times. V gene TRBV28 combines with J gene TRBJ1-1; TRBD1 might be the D (6 bases). Germline CDR1 MDHEN, CDR2 SYDVKM. This CDR3 comprises 15 residues. Trimming took 6 bases from V and 0 from J, leaving 14 bases between them. This CDR3 is CASRPGGHMNTEAFF. The CDR3 DNA follows: TGTGCCAGCAGACCCGGGGGACACATGAACACTGAAGCTTTCTTT.

There are a few counts of this clonotype. The genes are TRBV5-6 and TRBJ2-5; 9 nucleotides match TRBD2. CDR3 length equals 15 residues. With V trimmed by 0 bases and J by 5 bases, 5 bases remained unmatched. CDR1 SGHDT and CDR2 YYEEEE come from the germline V gene. CDR3: CASSLGPSGIETQYF. DNA of the CDR3: TGTGCCAGCAGCTTGGGGCCTAGCGGGATTGAGACCCAGTACTTC. Looking up the rest from reference TRBV5-6 and TRBJ2-5 gives the full variable domain: DAGVTQSPTHLIKTRGQQVTLRCSPKSGHDTVSWYQQALGQGPQFIFQYYEEEERQRGNFPDRFSGHQFPNYSSELNVNALLLGDSALYLCASSLGPSGIETQYFGPGTRLLVL.